One sample yielded the 7 T cell receptor beta chains listed below, sequenced in a study of vaccination effects on CD4 cells after COVID-19. What these receptors recognize is not known. Only in-frame clones appear in the TCRdb table, and some are missing; sequencing was by immunoSEQ multiplex PCR. This sample carries about 57,000 clones, nearly 80% of them seen once, and the ten largest clones take 4.3%. Culturing for 10 days preceded CD4+ T cell isolation. BNT162b2 vaccine or mRNA-1273 vaccine was given to participants in two doses. Specimen: CD4+ T cells from PBMCs cultured without peptide, collected after COVID-19 vaccination. These receptors were collected from a human donor who received a COVID-19 vaccine.

This rearrangement joins TRBV7-3 to TRBJ2-1; TRBD2 matches at 7 bases. Germline lookup yields CDR1 SGHTA and CDR2 FQGTGA. This CDR3 is 18 amino acids long. The junction had 20 bases not matched to a gene; V was cut back by 5 bases and J by 7 bases. CDR3 nucleotide sequence: TGTGCCAGCAGCGACCACCCCGTTCGTATGTCGGGGGGTAATGAGCAGTTCTTC. The encoded protein is CASSDHPVRMSGGNEQFF. Variable domain in full (rest from reference TRBV7-3 and TRBJ2-1): GAGVSQTPSNKVTEKGKYVELRCDPISGHTALYWYRQSLGQGPEFLIYFQGTGAADDSGLPNDRFFAVRPEGSVSTLKIQRTERGDSAVYLCASSDHPVRMSGGNEQFFGPGTRLTVL.

The chain uses TRBV30 and TRBJ2-1; 7 bases line up with TRBD2. V gave up 2 bases and J gave up 2 bases; unmatched junction bases: 6. CDR1 is GTSNPN and CDR2 is SVGIG in the germline V gene (reference sequence). The CDR3 has 15 residues. The CDR3 here is CAWSPAGRAYNEQFF. CDR3 sequence (DNA): TGTGCCTGGAGTCCAGCGGGAAGGGCCTACAATGAGCAGTTCTTC.

This rearrangement joins TRBV14 to TRBJ2-1; D perhaps matches TRBD2 (6 bases). There are 16 residues in the CDR3. Germline V gives CDR1 SGHDN, CDR2 FVKESK. The germline V and J ends were trimmed by 0 bases and 8 bases, with 17 bases remaining between them. The CDR3 reads CASSQDLGLAKDEQFF. CDR3 in DNA: TGTGCCAGCAGCCAAGATCTAGGCCTAGCGAAAGATGAGCAGTTCTTC.

This clone showed up just a few times. The chain has TRBV6-5 and TRBJ1-3; D remains ambiguous. CDR3 length: 13 residues. The germline V and J ends were trimmed by 5 bases and 4 bases, with 9 bases remaining between them. Germline values: CDR1 MNHEY, CDR2 SVGAGI. The CDR3 sequence: CASSPGGGNTIYF. CDR3 DNA sequence: TGTGCCAGCAGTCCCGGCGGGGGAAACACCATATATTTT.

Concerning this clone: The sample contains more than one DNA sequence encoding this CDR3. Written as DNA, the CDR3 is TGCGCCAGCAGCTTGGCGGCAGGGGGCACTGAAGCTTTCTTT. Its protein product is CASSLAAGGTEAFF. J is TRBJ1-1 and V is TRBV5-1; 7 bases are shared with TRBD1. Germline V gene sequence: CDR1 SGHRS, CDR2 YFSETQ. The CDR3 extends over 14 amino acids. V was pared by 0 bases and J by 4 bases, with 3 bases of the junction left unmatched.

The CDR3 sequence: CASSAGRDYQPQHF. The CDR3 nucleotides are TGTGCCAGCAGTGCAGGCAGGGACTATCAGCCCCAGCATTTT. The V and J genes are TRBV2 and TRBJ1-5; TRBD1 is a possible D gene (5 bases). Trimming took off 4 bases at V and 5 bases at J, with 12 bases between the two ends. The CDR3 has 14 amino acids. Germline loops: CDR1 SNHLY, CDR2 FYNNEI.

The chain carries TRBV4-1 and TRBJ2-1, with D tentatively TRBD2 (6 bases). V lost 4 bases to trimming and J lost 7 bases, with 20 bases between them. The CDR3 spans 16 residues. Germline values: CDR1 MGHRA, CDR2 YSYEKL. The CDR3 loop reads CASSPRVLSEGNEQFF. The CDR3 DNA is TGCGCCAGCAGCCCCAGGGTACTATCGGAGGGGAATGAGCAGTTCTTC.